This TCR beta chain was sequenced for a study of blood T cell repertoires in COVID-19. This CDR3 contains 15 residues. Trimming removed 5 bases from V and 5 bases from J, with 18 bases in between. CDR1 and CDR2 from the germline V gene are SSHAT and FNYEAQ (reference sequence). Method: immunoSEQ multiplex PCR; TCRdb's copy keeps in-frame clones and lacks some. The profile shows roughly 150,000 clones, about 91% of them singletons. The TCR was taken from a human donor in a cohort sampled during active COVID-19. The sample taken for sequencing was peripheral blood. The chain has TRBV7-7 and TRBJ2-5, with D perhaps TRBD2 (7 bases). DNA for the CDR3: TGTGCCAGCAGCCTCGGGGGGCAGGGATTGGAGACCCAGTACTTC. Translating gives CASSLGGQGLETQYF.